Included here is one T cell receptor (beta chain) sequence, with context. The sample is drawn from a study of OX40 agonist ivuxolimab in advanced cancers. Study-level information: Hepatocellular carcinoma, melanoma, renal cell or head and neck cancer affected the dose-escalation patients.

Trimming removed 11 bases at V and 4 bases at J, with 9 bases between. Germline V gives CDR1 SNHLY, CDR2 FYNNEI. CDR3 length equals 11 residues. The repertoire was sequenced with immunoSEQ multiplex PCR; TCRdb's copy has only in-frame clones and lacks some. Altogether roughly 76,000 clones are present, almost 85% being singletons, with the ten largest covering approximately 25%. The clonotype comes from an adult with an advanced solid tumor such as melanoma, head and neck, liver or kidney cancer. The starting material was CD4+ or CD8+ T cells sorted from blood, obtained in a trial of the OX40 agonist ivuxolimab. The V call is TRBV2, the J call TRBJ2-1; D tentatively fits TRBD1 or TRBD2 (5 bases each). CDR3 sequence (DNA): TGTGCCGGGGGTCTGTACAATGAGCAGTTCTTC. It is translated as CAGGLYNEQFF.